This T cell receptor (beta chain) emerged from a study of T cell responses to AZD1222 COVID-19 vaccine. General observations from the study: In a largely white British group with more females than males, clonal diversity was possibly underestimated. Spike-specific TCR depth and breadth grew after two AZD1222 doses.

The method was immunoSEQ multiplex PCR; TCRdb's version includes in-frame clones alone and lacks a portion of them. This table holds more than 95,000 clones, 89% found once. Comments on this clone: The target antigen is unknown.

The germline gives CDR1 SGHRS, CDR2 YFSETQ. CDR3 length: 15 amino acids. V shed 5 bases and J 0 bases; nucleotides not matched to a gene: 8. The sample in question was peripheral blood, obtained on day 0 of AZD1222 vaccination. V is TRBV5-1 and J is TRBJ2-7, with 7 bases that match TRBD1. The sequence was collected from an adult in good health. Here the CDR3 DNA reads TGCGCCAGCAGTTACGGACAGGACTTCTCCTACGAGCAGTACTTC. Its translation: CASSYGQDFSYEQYF.